The table lists the clone carrying this T cell receptor beta chain with many counts. Time point defined: longitudinal time-point 2. The sample originates from a study of neurological immune-mediated disorders. As for the cDNA, it was generated by 5'RACE with 10-nucleotide random UMIs. Each CDR3 protein is one row after TCRdb ran MiXCR on the 5' RACE reads. This sample has approximately 85,000 distinct CDR3 sequences, with over 10% found just once. The clonotype was recovered from a female donor with HTLV-1-associated myelopathy (HAM/TSP). Sequenced sample: PBMCs.

CDR3 sequence: CASSLGGQGAMETQYF. The CDR3 DNA is TGCGCCAGCAGCTTGGGGGGACAGGGGGCGATGGAGACCCAGTACTTC. This rearrangement joins TRBV5-1 to TRBJ2-5; TRBD1 matches at 12 bases. The trim removed 0 bases at V and 5 bases at J, leaving 5 bases unmatched. This CDR3 is 16 amino acids long. Germline V lookup: CDR1 SGHRS, CDR2 YFSETQ.